The 18 T cell receptor beta chains below all came from one sample that was sequenced in a study of shared clonotypes between healthy human individuals. Sequencing used immunoSEQ multiplex PCR; TCRdb keeps in-frame clones, though not all of them. The sample has about a million clones; approximately 80% are singletons. The sequenced material came from memory CD4+ T cells from PBMCs. Regarding subset: CD45RA-negative fraction. The receptors were gathered from a man between 18 and 35 years old in good health. Some clones in this sample may be carry-over from other donors' samples.

J is TRBJ2-3 and V is TRBV18; D is ambiguous. Trimming took 4 bases from V and 0 from J, leaving 8 bases between them. The CDR3 extends over 14 amino acids. Germline V CDR1 and CDR2: KGHSH, LQKENI. The CDR3 DNA sequence: TGTGCCAGCTCACGGACCTCTAGCACAGATACGCAGTATTTT. Translating gives CASSRTSSTDTQYF.

The chain carries TRBV7-8 and TRBJ2-1, with 8 bases identical to TRBD1. Trimming cost V 4 bases and J 4 bases; bases outside gene matches: 9. The CDR3 loop spans 16 amino acids. Per germline, CDR1 SGHVS and CDR2 FQNEAQ. The CDR3 DNA is TGTGCCAGCAGCTCAAGGACAGGGTATAGGTACAATGAGCAGTTCTTC. This encodes CASSSRTGYRYNEQFF.

This clone was observed a few times. V and J are TRBV2 and TRBJ2-3; the D gene could be TRBD1 or TRBD2 (5 bases each). V was pared by 4 bases and J by 5 bases, with 10 bases between. Germline-derived CDR1 and CDR2 are SNHLY and FYNNEI. This CDR3 is 13 amino acids long. CDR3 in amino acids: CASSGGSIDTQYF. DNA of the CDR3: TGTGCCAGCAGTGGGGGGAGTATAGATACGCAGTATTTT.

The V call is TRBV5-1, the J call TRBJ2-3, with D maybe TRBD1 (6 bases). The CDR3 covers 15 residues. Germline-derived CDR1 and CDR2 are SGHRS and YFSETQ. Trimming cost V 7 bases and J 0 bases, with 15 bases left between them. The CDR3 DNA reads as TGCGCCAGCGGGAACAGGGCCTCAAGCACAGATACGCAGTATTTT. As protein: CASGNRASSTDTQYF.

The V gene is TRBV5-1, the J gene TRBJ2-1, with D possibly TRBD2 on 5 matching bases. The germline V gene encodes CDR1 SGHRS and CDR2 YFSETQ. V gave up 5 bases and J gave up 5 bases, with 17 bases separating them. The CDR3 runs to 15 residues. The CDR3 nucleotides are TGCGCCAGCAGTCCTGTTCTACCCGGGGACAATGAGCAGTTCTTC. It is translated as CASSPVLPGDNEQFF. Supplemented by reference TRBV5-1 and TRBJ2-1, the full variable domain reads KAGVTQTPRYLIKTRGQQVTLSCSPISGHRSVSWYQQTPGQGLQFLFEYFSETQRNKGNFPGRFSGRQFSNSRSEMNVSTLELGDSALYLCASSPVLPGDNEQFFGPGTRLTVL.

The CDR3 DNA sequence: TGTGCCAGCTCACTCCTAGCGTGGTACGAGCAGTACTTC. Encoded protein: CASSLLAWYEQYF. This chain links TRBV18 with TRBJ2-7; TRBD2 might be the D (6 bases). Per germline, CDR1 KGHSH and CDR2 LQKENI. The CDR3 is made up of 13 amino acids. V lost 4 bases and J lost 4, with 11 bases in between.

The J gene is TRBJ2-1, the V gene TRBV5-1; a weak D match, TRBD1 (5 bases). V lost 3 bases, J lost 10 bases, and 11 bases lay in between. This CDR3 comprises 12 residues. Looked up from germline, CDR1 is SGHRS and CDR2 is YFSETQ. CDR3 DNA: TGCGCCAGCAGCTGGGCGCAGGGCGAGCAGTTCTTC. Translated, it gives CASSWAQGEQFF. The entire variable domain, with the rest obtained from reference TRBV5-1 and TRBJ2-1, is as follows: KAGVTQTPRYLIKTRGQQVTLSCSPISGHRSVSWYQQTPGQGLQFLFEYFSETQRNKGNFPGRFSGRQFSNSRSEMNVSTLELGDSALYLCASSWAQGEQFFGPGTRLTVL.

The genes are TRBV4-2 and TRBJ2-1; perhaps TRBD1 as D (5 bases). The CDR3 loop spans 15 amino acids. Germline CDR1 reads LGHNA; CDR2 reads YNFKEQ. V was clipped by 0 bases and J by 6 bases, with 12 bases between them. Written as DNA, the CDR3 is TGTGCCAGCAGCCAAGAAAAAGGGGCTCGCAATGAGCAGTTCTTC. This gives the protein CASSQEKGARNEQFF.

The V gene is TRBV6-6, the J gene TRBJ1-5; TRBD1 is a possible D gene (5 bases). CDR1 and CDR2 (germline): MNHNY, SVGAGI (reference sequence). The ends were cut back, 7 bases at V and 3 bases at J, with 10 bases in the middle. This CDR3 spans 13 amino acids. The CDR3 loop is CASNTGFNQPQHF. The CDR3 nucleotides are TGTGCCAGCAACACAGGTTTCAATCAGCCCCAGCATTTT.

V gene TRBV4-1 combines with J gene TRBJ2-7; the match to TRBD1 covers 8 bases. Germline CDR1 reads MGHRA; CDR2 reads YSYEKL. This CDR3 spans 14 amino acids. J gave up 5 bases and V 4 bases, and 7 bases lay outside the gene matches. The CDR3 region has the DNA TGCGCCAGCAGCCCAGGACAGGGCATCAACGAGCAGTACTTC. It codes for CASSPGQGINEQYF.

In regard to this clone: A single base is all that separates this from a far larger clone, so a read error is likely. This chain joins TRBV30 and TRBJ1-2; D is unclear. In germline, CDR1 is GTSNPN, CDR2 SVGIG (reference sequence). This CDR3 is built from 14 residues. The V end lost 0 bases, the J end lost 3 bases, and 11 bases lay between the germline ends. CDR3 coding DNA: TGTGCCTGGAGTGTCGGGCCTTCCTACTATGGCTACACCTTC. Its protein is CAWSVGPSYYGYTF.

This clone was recorded once. This chain links TRBV28 with TRBJ2-7, with 7 bases identical to TRBD1. Germline V lookup: CDR1 MDHEN, CDR2 SYDVKM. The CDR3 is 13 amino acids. The trim removed 5 bases at V and 4 bases at J, leaving 5 bases unmatched. The CDR3 sequence: CASSMARGYEQYF. The DNA of the CDR3 is TGTGCCAGCAGTATGGCCAGGGGGTACGAGCAGTACTTC.

This clone appeared once. The V gene is TRBV5-1, the J gene TRBJ2-3, with TRBD2 identical over 9 bases. The V gene's germline CDR1 is SGHRS and CDR2 YFSETQ. The CDR3 loop spans 15 amino acids. V lost 5 bases, J lost 5 bases, and 9 bases stayed unmatched. Here the CDR3 reads CASRFIAGVQDTQYF. CDR3 DNA: TGCGCCAGCAGATTCATAGCGGGAGTTCAAGATACGCAGTATTTT.

J is TRBJ2-2 and V is TRBV18, with 8 bases that match TRBD1. V lost 3 bases and J lost 3; bases outside the gene matches: 3. The germline CDR1 and CDR2 sequences are KGHSH and LQKENI. There are 15 residues in the CDR3. CDR3 region: CASSPDREDTGELFF. The DNA for the CDR3 is TGTGCCAGCTCACCGGACAGGGAGGACACCGGGGAGCTGTTTTTT.

For this clone: The same CDR3 arises from other DNA sequences in this sample as well. The chain couples TRBV2 to TRBJ2-5, with a tentative D call TRBD2 (5 bases). The CDR3 runs to 11 residues. Germline V gene lookup returns CDR1 SNHLY and CDR2 FYNNEI. Trimming shortened V by 6 bases and J by 5 bases, and 7 bases separated the two germline ends. CDR3 sequence: CASRGAETQYF. As DNA, the CDR3 is TGTGCCAGCAGGGGAGCGGAGACCCAGTACTTC.

This clone was detected only once. CDR3 DNA: TGCGCCAGCAGCTTGACGTCAGGATTCAGGACAAATGAGCAGTTCTTC. Protein: CASSLTSGFRTNEQFF. V and J are TRBV5-1 and TRBJ2-1; possible D gene TRBD1, 5 bases. Per germline, CDR1 SGHRS and CDR2 YFSETQ. The CDR3 is made up of 16 amino acids. Trimming shortened V by 1 base and J by 7 bases, and 18 bases separated the two germline ends.

The sample holds one count of this clone. This sequence joins TRBV10-2 and TRBJ1-2; D remains ambiguous. The CDR3 has 12 amino acids. With 2 bases removed from V and 4 bases from J, the gap between germline ends came to 5 bases. Looked up from germline, CDR1 is WSHSY and CDR2 is SAAADI. The CDR3 coding sequence is TGCGCCAGCAGTGAGGAGCCCTATGGCTACACCTTC. The encoded protein is CASSEEPYGYTF.

This sequence joins TRBV28 and TRBJ2-7; the D is unclear. V was pared by 2 bases and J by 0 bases, with 8 bases between. Germline lookup yields CDR1 MDHEN and CDR2 SYDVKM. This CDR3 contains 14 residues. The CDR3 DNA reads as TGTGCCAGCAGTTTAAATCTACCCTCCTACGAGCAGTACTTC. It encodes CASSLNLPSYEQYF.